The rows below give T cell receptor beta chains drawn from one sample of a study of T-cell reconstitution after alpha-beta-depleted transplantation in children. TCRdb used MiXCR to reprocess the PCR reads, holding one entry per CDR3 protein. This sample has fewer than 550,000 distinct CDR3 sequences, with roughly an eighth found just once. The specimen comprised PBMCs, mostly from graft donor cells, sampled 180 days after TCRalphabeta/CD19-depleted stem cell transplant. Source of these receptors: a female patient aged 2-15 years who had a stem cell transplant for aplastic anemia, so the T cells may come from the graft donor. Each CDR3 is given with its conserved first and last residue. Each record gives: J gene, D gene, V gene, clone size, CDR3 DNA, CDR3 protein. A D gene is named only where the DNA matches it firmly. Clone size is shown for a subset of rows, as once, few, many or a class of expanded clone.

TRBJ2-1,NA,TRBV7-2,many,TGTGCCAGCAGCTTAGGGGAAGTAGCCGGCTCGTCGGGGCAGTTCTTC,CASSLGEVAGSSGQFF
TRBJ1-1,NA,TRBV18,many,TGTGCCAGCTCACTTACAGGGCCGAACACTGAAGCTTTCTTT,CASSLTGPNTEAFF
TRBJ1-5,NA,TRBV6-1,NA,TGTGCCAGCTCCCCCCTGGGGGGCCTGGGCAATCAGCCCCAGCATTTT,CASSPLGGLGNQPQHF
TRBJ2-5,NA,TRBV18,NA,TGTGCCAGCTCTCAGTCTCGGGAGACCCAGTACTTC,CASSQSRETQYF
TRBJ2-2,NA,TRBV10-2,few,TGCGCCAGCAGTGATCGTTTAGGAGACGGGGAGCTGTTTTTT,CASSDRLGDGELFF
TRBJ2-4,NA,TRBV10-3,NA,TGTGCCATCAGTGAAAAGATTCTCCTAGCCAAAAACATTCAGTACTTC,CAISEKILLAKNIQYF
TRBJ2-5,NA,TRBV15,few,TGTGCCACCAGCAGAGATGAGGGTCGACGGATGCACCGGGAGACCCAGTACTTC,CATSRDEGRRMHRETQYF
TRBJ2-3,TRBD2,TRBV28,NA,TGTGCCAGCAGTTCCCCTAAAGCGGGAGAGAGAGATACGCAGTATTTT,CASSSPKAGERDTQYF
TRBJ2-3,TRBD2,TRBV19,NA,TGTGCCAGTAGTAGACTAGCGGGAGCGGGCGCAGATACGCAGTATTTT,CASSRLAGAGADTQYF
TRBJ2-1,NA,TRBV12-3/TRBV12-4,NA,TGTGCCAGCAGTTCACTCATTAGCGGTCCCTACAATGAGCAGTTCTTC,CASSSLISGPYNEQFF
TRBJ2-1,NA,TRBV14,NA,TGTGCCAGCAGCCAAGCCGGGGGTGTTTACAATGAGCAGTTCTTC,CASSQAGGVYNEQFF
TRBJ2-7,NA,TRBV29-1,many,TGCAGCGTTGCGATTCTTGGCGGTATCTACGAGCAGTACTTC,CSVAILGGIYEQYF
TRBJ1-2,TRBD1,TRBV5-1,once,TGCGCCAGCAGCTTCCCGGGACAGCCTAACTATGGCTACACCTTC,CASSFPGQPNYGYTF